One sample yielded the 15 T cell receptor beta chains listed below, sequenced in a study of cytomegalovirus exposure and HLA in healthy donors. 60 Vbeta and 13 Jbeta primers were used in PCR. TCRdb's table, derived via immunoSEQ multiplex PCR, lists solely in-frame clones and lacks some. The table records 130,000 to 150,000 clones, under 85% of them present only once. The sequenced material came from PBMCs. The source of these receptors is a woman in her 40s in good health and CMV-seropositive.

This sequence joins TRBV13 and TRBJ1-6, with D maybe TRBD1 (5 bases). Trimming stripped 6 bases from V and 7 bases from J, with 7 bases between. The CDR3 runs 12 residues. CDR1 PRHDT and CDR2 FYEKMQ come from the germline V gene (reference sequence). This CDR3 is CASRGRNSPLHF. For the CDR3, the DNA is TGTGCCAGCAGGGGGCGGAATTCACCCCTCCACTTT.

The chain recombines TRBV6-5 with TRBJ2-5; D might be TRBD2 (7 bases). The V end lost 5 bases, the J end lost 4 bases, and 14 bases lay between the germline ends. CDR3 length: 14 amino acids. Looked up from germline, CDR1 is MNHEY and CDR2 is SVGAGI. The chain's CDR3 is CASSASRGGETQYF. The CDR3 DNA reads as TGTGCCAGCAGTGCCTCAAGGGGGGGAGAGACCCAGTACTTC.

CDR3 sequence (DNA): TGTGCCAGTAGTATCAGGGGCTCCACAGATACGCAGTATTTT. This sequence encodes CASSIRGSTDTQYF. This sequence joins TRBV19 and TRBJ2-3; D may be TRBD1 (6 bases). Germline V gives CDR1 LNHDA, CDR2 SQIVND (reference sequence). This CDR3 is built from 14 residues. V gave up 3 bases and J gave up 2 bases, with 9 bases separating them.

The chain combines TRBV5-5 with TRBJ1-1; D remains unclear. The germline V and J ends were trimmed by 1 base and 4 bases, with 14 bases remaining between them. The CDR3 is 15 residues long. Per the germline V gene, CDR1 is SGHKS and CDR2 is YYEKEE (reference sequence). The CDR3 DNA follows: TGTGCCAGCAGCTTGATAGTGGCGGGAAGCACTGAAGCTTTCTTT. It translates to CASSLIVAGSTEAFF.

The gene calls are TRBV9 and TRBJ2-2; no definite D call. This CDR3 is 15 amino acids long. The germline gives CDR1 SGDLS, CDR2 YYNGEE. Trimming cost V 4 bases and J 2 bases, with 12 bases left between them. As DNA, the CDR3 is TGTGCCAGCAGCCCACGGTCCGGTAACACCGGGGAGCTGTTTTTT. Translating it yields CASSPRSGNTGELFF.

This chain links TRBV19 with TRBJ2-7, with D unresolved. CDR1 LNHDA and CDR2 SQIVND come from the germline V gene (reference sequence). The CDR3 totals 12 residues. The ends were cut back, 11 bases at V and 4 bases at J, with 15 bases in the middle. For the CDR3, the DNA is TGTGCCTCACAGAAACCTCCGTACGAGCAGTACTTC. Translated: CASQKPPYEQYF.

The chain employs TRBV5-4 and TRBJ2-5, with D possibly matching TRBD1 (6 bases). The germline V gene encodes CDR1 SGHNT and CDR2 YYREEE (reference sequence). The CDR3 covers 15 residues. Trimming took 4 bases from V and 0 from J, leaving 13 bases between them. DNA for the CDR3: TGTGCCAGCAGCCCAGGGACATCAAACCAAGAGACCCAGTACTTC. Translating it yields CASSPGTSNQETQYF.

The CDR3 DNA sequence: TGCGCCAGCAGCCAAGTGACAGCGAACACTGAAGCTTTCTTT. Its translation is CASSQVTANTEAFF. The chain combines TRBV4-1 with TRBJ1-1, with TRBD1 as a possible D gene (5 bases). CDR3 length: 14 residues. Trimming removed 1 base from V and 1 base from J, with 7 bases in between. Germline V gene lookup returns CDR1 MGHRA and CDR2 YSYEKL.

This clone was picked up a small number of times. The rearrangement joins TRBV10-1 to TRBJ1-3, with D possibly being TRBD1 (5 bases). The CDR3 runs 15 residues. Germline V CDR1 and CDR2: WNHNN, SYGVQD (reference sequence). The germline V and J ends were trimmed by 3 bases and 1 base, with 10 bases remaining between them. CDR3 protein: CASSDPGLSGNTIYF. The DNA for the CDR3 is TGCGCCAGCAGTGACCCGGGACTATCTGGAAACACCATATATTTT.

The rearrangement joins TRBV30 to TRBJ1-2, with D uncertain. The V gene lost 4 bases and the J gene lost 4 bases, with 10 bases spanning the gap. There are 12 residues in the CDR3. Germline lookup yields CDR1 GTSNPN and CDR2 SVGIG (reference sequence). The CDR3 DNA is TGTGCCTGGAATCCGGGATCCTATGGCTACACCTTC. Protein: CAWNPGSYGYTF.

The V gene is TRBV2, the J gene TRBJ2-2, with 7 positions matching TRBD1. The trim removed 4 bases at V and 7 bases at J, leaving 6 bases unmatched. The CDR3 is 14 residues long. Germline CDR1 is SNHLY and CDR2 is FYNNEI. The CDR3 reads CASSATGVGGELFF. Written as DNA, the CDR3 is TGTGCCAGCAGTGCTACAGGGGTTGGCGGGGAGCTGTTTTTT.

Concerning this clone: Sequence at one end of the junction differs from germline and may be a read error. This chain connects TRBV7-2 to TRBJ2-2; 8 bases fit TRBD1. Germline CDR1 is SGHTA and CDR2 is FQGNSA. CDR3 length equals 16 residues. The CDR3 DNA sequence: TGTGCCAGCAGATTAGGAGGGACAGGGAACACCGGGGAGCTGTTTTTT. Its translation: CASRLGGTGNTGELFF. The full variable domain, rest sourced from reference TRBV7-2 and TRBJ2-2, is GAGVSQSPSNKVTEKGKDVELRCDPISGHTALYWYRQSLGQGLEFLIYFQGNSAPDKSGLPSDRFSAERTGGSVSTLTIQRTQQEDSAVYLCASRLGGTGNTGELFFGEGSRLTVL.

The table lists this clone with a few counts. The chain carries TRBV7-9 and TRBJ2-7, with 8 bases that match TRBD2. V lost 5 bases to trimming and J lost 12 bases; unmatched junction nucleotides: 12. In germline, CDR1 is SEHNR, CDR2 FQNEAQ (reference sequence). The CDR3 has 13 amino acids. CDR3 region: CASSNAGGYEAYF. As DNA, the CDR3 is TGTGCCAGCAGCAACGCGGGGGGCTACGAGGCGTACTTC.

The sample holds a few counts of this clone. The V gene is TRBV2, the J gene TRBJ2-3, with a possible D match to TRBD2 (6 bases). From germline, CDR1 is SNHLY and CDR2 FYNNEI. The CDR3 runs to 13 residues. V lost 6 bases to trimming and J lost 5 bases, with 12 bases between them. The CDR3 region is CASRRTIGDTQYF. CDR3 nucleotides: TGTGCCAGCAGACGGACTATAGGAGATACGCAGTATTTT.

The gene calls are TRBV9 and TRBJ2-7, with 15 bases identical to TRBD2. The germline CDR1 and CDR2 sequences are SGDLS and YYNGEE. The J segment lost 3 bases and the V segment lost 4 bases, leaving 5 bases of the junction unmatched. CDR3 length: 16 amino acids. The CDR3 bases are TGTGCCAGCAGCCCGGGGACTAGCGGGGGGATCTACGAGCAGTACTTC. Residues: CASSPGTSGGIYEQYF.